The source of this T cell receptor beta chain is a study of STAT5B mutations in CD4+ large granular lymphocyte leukemia. Study information: Healthy donors showed HLA-associated enrichment of the CDR3 'QG' motif.

Study processing details: Lowest detectable productive clonotype frequency was 2.59 x 10-5. Profiled with immunoSEQ multiplex PCR; TCRdb holds only in-frame clones, not every one. V and J calls and clone size are given by that table; D and trimming were obtained from the DNA. The sample comprises roughly 30,000 clones, around 67% of which are singletons, and approximately 1.9% rests with the top ten. Germline trimming cut 5 bases from V and 4 bases from J; bases unmatched to any gene: 10. There are 15 residues in the CDR3. Germline V CDR1 and CDR2: SGHTA, FQGNSA. The sample comprised CD4+ T cells from blood buffy coats. The J gene is TRBJ2-5, the V gene TRBV7-2; 7 nucleotides align to TRBD1. The sequence derives from a human donor in good health. The CDR3 reads CASSPVGPGGETQYF. In DNA form, the CDR3 reads TGTGCCAGCAGCCCAGTGGGGCCAGGGGGAGAGACCCAGTACTTC. The variable domain in full, completed from reference TRBV7-2 and TRBJ2-5, reads GAGVSQSPSNKVTEKGKDVELRCDPISGHTALYWYRQSLGQGLEFLIYFQGNSAPDKSGLPSDRFSAERTGGSVSTLTIQRTQQEDSAVYLCASSPVGPGGETQYFGPGTRLLVL.